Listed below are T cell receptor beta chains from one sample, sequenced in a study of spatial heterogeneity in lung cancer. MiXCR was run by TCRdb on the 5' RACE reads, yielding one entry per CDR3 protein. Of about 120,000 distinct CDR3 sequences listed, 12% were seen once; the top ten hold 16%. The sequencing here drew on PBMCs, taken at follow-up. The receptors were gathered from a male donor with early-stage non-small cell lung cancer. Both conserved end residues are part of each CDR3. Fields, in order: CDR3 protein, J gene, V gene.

cdr3_aa: CASSLRQTGQGEAFF; j_call: TRBJ1-1; v_call: TRBV5-1
cdr3_aa: CASSLEAALNTGELFF; j_call: TRBJ2-2; v_call: TRBV5-1
cdr3_aa: CAISEGHSTDTQYF; j_call: TRBJ2-3; v_call: TRBV10-3
cdr3_aa: CASSFDTDTEAFF; j_call: TRBJ1-1; v_call: TRBV7-3
cdr3_aa: CASSPPTGQGGEKLFF; j_call: TRBJ1-4; v_call: TRBV12-3/TRBV12-4
cdr3_aa: CASRQTSGEEETQYF; j_call: TRBJ2-5; v_call: TRBV7-8
cdr3_aa: CASSPGTGISYEQYF; j_call: TRBJ2-7; v_call: TRBV18
cdr3_aa: CASSPYGQEQYF; j_call: TRBJ2-7; v_call: TRBV3-1
cdr3_aa: CASSQLGVAKNIQYF; j_call: TRBJ2-4; v_call: TRBV3-1
cdr3_aa: CASSEVGTEAFF; j_call: TRBJ1-1; v_call: TRBV6-5
cdr3_aa: CATSREESLVNEKLFF; j_call: TRBJ1-4; v_call: TRBV15
cdr3_aa: CATGTGAGTNEKLFF; j_call: TRBJ1-4; v_call: TRBV24-1
cdr3_aa: CASSQESRAYNSPLHF; j_call: TRBJ1-6; v_call: TRBV4-3
cdr3_aa: CASAGDNEQFF; j_call: TRBJ2-1; v_call: TRBV15
cdr3_aa: CASTEKWNEQFF; j_call: TRBJ2-1; v_call: TRBV6-2/TRBV6-3
cdr3_aa: CASSPALQGANYGYTF; j_call: TRBJ1-2; v_call: TRBV18
cdr3_aa: CASSRGTTGLGYTF; j_call: TRBJ1-2; v_call: TRBV4-3
cdr3_aa: CASSLFGTDNSPLHF; j_call: TRBJ1-6; v_call: TRBV28
cdr3_aa: CASSPGQINQPQHF; j_call: TRBJ1-5; v_call: TRBV7-3
cdr3_aa: CSADRTGEYEQYF; j_call: TRBJ2-7; v_call: TRBV20-1
cdr3_aa: CSARTGGNYGYTF; j_call: TRBJ1-2; v_call: TRBV20-1
cdr3_aa: CASSSSSPGGSGEQYF; j_call: TRBJ2-7; v_call: TRBV18
cdr3_aa: CASSLSRLAGITDTQYF; j_call: TRBJ2-3; v_call: TRBV7-2
cdr3_aa: CASSLDHWGNEQFF; j_call: TRBJ2-1; v_call: TRBV11-2
cdr3_aa: CASREGQRTRTDTQYF; j_call: TRBJ2-3; v_call: TRBV21-1
cdr3_aa: CSAEGQGRYEQYF; j_call: TRBJ2-7; v_call: TRBV20-1
cdr3_aa: CASSYSQAGSGNTIYF; j_call: TRBJ1-3; v_call: TRBV6-5
cdr3_aa: CASSIGPSPRNEQFF; j_call: TRBJ2-1; v_call: TRBV28
cdr3_aa: CASSQDLFALSGNTIYF; j_call: TRBJ1-3; v_call: TRBV4-2
cdr3_aa: CASSRLAGSSYNEQFF; j_call: TRBJ2-1; v_call: TRBV9
cdr3_aa: CASSLLGNYGYTF; j_call: TRBJ1-2; v_call: TRBV5-1
cdr3_aa: CASSQIPGTKFFYEQYF; j_call: TRBJ2-7; v_call: TRBV18
cdr3_aa: CASSHPPGEQYF; j_call: TRBJ2-7; v_call: TRBV4-3
cdr3_aa: CASTVTGKAEAFF; j_call: TRBJ1-1; v_call: TRBV6-6
cdr3_aa: CASSLRIGSGANVLTF; j_call: TRBJ2-6; v_call: TRBV7-2
cdr3_aa: CASSPDRNEQFF; j_call: TRBJ2-1; v_call: TRBV7-3
cdr3_aa: CASSLTRTGKDTQYF; j_call: TRBJ2-3; v_call: TRBV28
cdr3_aa: CASSYLHDRGRSTEAFF; j_call: TRBJ1-1; v_call: TRBV6-2/TRBV6-3
cdr3_aa: CASSRQTNEKLFF; j_call: TRBJ1-4; v_call: TRBV2
cdr3_aa: CASSYLGTGIEKLFF; j_call: TRBJ1-4; v_call: TRBV6-5
cdr3_aa: CASKQGIDEKLFF; j_call: TRBJ1-4; v_call: TRBV19
cdr3_aa: CASGDRPYGEQYF; j_call: TRBJ2-7; v_call: TRBV28
cdr3_aa: CASAGGSSYNEQFF; j_call: TRBJ2-1; v_call: TRBV6-5
cdr3_aa: CAIQISREQYF; j_call: TRBJ2-7; v_call: TRBV7-9
cdr3_aa: CASSIWGNQPQHF; j_call: TRBJ1-5; v_call: TRBV19
cdr3_aa: CSARGGEGNSPLHF; j_call: TRBJ1-6; v_call: TRBV20-1